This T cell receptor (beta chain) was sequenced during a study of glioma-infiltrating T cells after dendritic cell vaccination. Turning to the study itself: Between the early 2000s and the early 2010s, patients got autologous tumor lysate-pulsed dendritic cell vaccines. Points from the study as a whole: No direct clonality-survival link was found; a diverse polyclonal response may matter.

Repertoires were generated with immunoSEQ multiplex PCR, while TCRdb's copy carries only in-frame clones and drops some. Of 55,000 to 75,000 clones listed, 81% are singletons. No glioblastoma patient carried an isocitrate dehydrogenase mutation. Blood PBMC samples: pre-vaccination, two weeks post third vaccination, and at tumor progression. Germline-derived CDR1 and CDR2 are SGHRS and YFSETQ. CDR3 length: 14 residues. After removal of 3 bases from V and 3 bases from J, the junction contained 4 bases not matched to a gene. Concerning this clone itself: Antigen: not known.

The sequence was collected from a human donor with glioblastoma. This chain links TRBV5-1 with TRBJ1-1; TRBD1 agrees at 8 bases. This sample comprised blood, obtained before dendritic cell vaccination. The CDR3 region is CASSSQGADTEAFF. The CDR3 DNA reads TGCGCCAGCAGCTCTCAGGGGGCGGACACTGAAGCTTTCTTT.